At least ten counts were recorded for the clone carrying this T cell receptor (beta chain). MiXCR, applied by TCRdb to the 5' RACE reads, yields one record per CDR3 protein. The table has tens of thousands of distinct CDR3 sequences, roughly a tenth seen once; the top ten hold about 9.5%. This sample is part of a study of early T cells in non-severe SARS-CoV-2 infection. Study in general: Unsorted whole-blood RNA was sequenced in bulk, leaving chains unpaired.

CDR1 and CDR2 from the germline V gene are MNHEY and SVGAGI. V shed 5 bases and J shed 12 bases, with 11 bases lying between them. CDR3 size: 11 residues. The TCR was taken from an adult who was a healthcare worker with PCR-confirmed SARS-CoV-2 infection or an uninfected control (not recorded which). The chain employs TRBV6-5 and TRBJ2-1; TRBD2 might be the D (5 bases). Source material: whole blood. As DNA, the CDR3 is TGTGCCAGCAGTCACGGGGAGAGGCAGTTCTTC. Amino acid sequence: CASSHGERQFF.